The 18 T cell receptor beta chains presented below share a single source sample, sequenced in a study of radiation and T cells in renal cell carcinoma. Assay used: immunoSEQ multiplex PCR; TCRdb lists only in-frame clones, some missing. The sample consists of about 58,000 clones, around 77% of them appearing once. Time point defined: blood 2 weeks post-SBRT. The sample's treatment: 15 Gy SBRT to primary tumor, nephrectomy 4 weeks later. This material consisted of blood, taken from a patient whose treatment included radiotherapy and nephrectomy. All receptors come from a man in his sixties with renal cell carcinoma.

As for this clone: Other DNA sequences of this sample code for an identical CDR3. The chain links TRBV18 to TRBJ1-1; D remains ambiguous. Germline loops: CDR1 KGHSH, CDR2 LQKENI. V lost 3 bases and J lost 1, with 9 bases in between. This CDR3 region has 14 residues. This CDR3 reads CASSPSTGNTEAFF. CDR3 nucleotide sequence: TGTGCCAGCTCACCGTCAACGGGGAACACTGAAGCTTTCTTT.

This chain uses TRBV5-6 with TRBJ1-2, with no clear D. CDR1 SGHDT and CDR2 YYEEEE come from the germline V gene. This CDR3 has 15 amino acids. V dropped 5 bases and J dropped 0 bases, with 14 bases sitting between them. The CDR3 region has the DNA TGTGCCAGCAGAAAGACTTTCCTGGCTAACTATGGCTACACCTTC. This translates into CASRKTFLANYGYTF.

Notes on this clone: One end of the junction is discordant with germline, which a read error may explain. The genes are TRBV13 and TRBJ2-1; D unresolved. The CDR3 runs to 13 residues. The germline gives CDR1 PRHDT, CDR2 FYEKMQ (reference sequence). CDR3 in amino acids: CASSLLPKNEQLF. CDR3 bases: TGTGCCAGCAGCTTACTCCCAAAAAATGAGCAGCTCTTC.

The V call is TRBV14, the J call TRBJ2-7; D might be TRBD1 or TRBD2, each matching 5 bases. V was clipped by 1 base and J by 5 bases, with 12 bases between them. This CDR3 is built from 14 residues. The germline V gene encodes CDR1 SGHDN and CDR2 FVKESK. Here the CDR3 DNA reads TGTGCCAGCAGCCAAGTTGGGGGTTGGGACGAGCAGTACTTC. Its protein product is CASSQVGGWDEQYF.

CDR3 amino acids: CASSKDAGQFTTFHTDTQYF. CDR3 nucleotide sequence: TGTGCCAGCAGCAAAGACGCGGGACAGTTTACAACCTTCCACACAGATACGCAGTATTTT. The chain joins TRBV21-1 to TRBJ2-3; the table's D call TRBD1 went unverified against the DNA. TRBV21-1 is an annotated pseudogene. CDR3 length: 20 amino acids.

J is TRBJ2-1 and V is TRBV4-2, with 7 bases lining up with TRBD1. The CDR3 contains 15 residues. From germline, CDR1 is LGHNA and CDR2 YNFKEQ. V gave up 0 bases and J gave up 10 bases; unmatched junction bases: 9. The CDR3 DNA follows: TGTGCCAGCAGCCAAGATCAGGGGGATAGGTGGGAGCAGTTCTTC. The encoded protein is CASSQDQGDRWEQFF.

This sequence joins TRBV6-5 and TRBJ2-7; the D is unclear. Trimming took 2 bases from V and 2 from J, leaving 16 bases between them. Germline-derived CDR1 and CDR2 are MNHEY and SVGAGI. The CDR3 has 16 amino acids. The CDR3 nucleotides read TGTGCCAGCAGTTACGTTGGCTGGGGTAGGACCTACGAGCAGTACTTC. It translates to CASSYVGWGRTYEQYF.

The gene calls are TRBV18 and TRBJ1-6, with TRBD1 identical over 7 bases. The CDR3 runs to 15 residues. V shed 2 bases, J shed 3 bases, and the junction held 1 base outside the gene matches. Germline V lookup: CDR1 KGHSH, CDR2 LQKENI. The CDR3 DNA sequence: TGTGCCAGCTCACCAGGACAGGACTATAATTCACCCCTCCACTTT. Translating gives CASSPGQDYNSPLHF.

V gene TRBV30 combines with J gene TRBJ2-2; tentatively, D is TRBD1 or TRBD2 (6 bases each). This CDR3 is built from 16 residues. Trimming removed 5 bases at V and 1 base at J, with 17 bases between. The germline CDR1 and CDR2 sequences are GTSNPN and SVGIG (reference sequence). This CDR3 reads CAWWGAGGWNTGELFF. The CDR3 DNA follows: TGTGCCTGGTGGGGGGCCGGGGGCTGGAACACCGGGGAGCTGTTTTTT.

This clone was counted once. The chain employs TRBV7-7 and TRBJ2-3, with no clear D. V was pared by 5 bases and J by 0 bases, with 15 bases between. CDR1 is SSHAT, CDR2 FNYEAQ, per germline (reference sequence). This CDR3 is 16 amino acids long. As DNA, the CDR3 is TGTGCCAGCAGCCCCTACCAAGACTCTAGCACAGATACGCAGTATTTT. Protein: CASSPYQDSSTDTQYF.

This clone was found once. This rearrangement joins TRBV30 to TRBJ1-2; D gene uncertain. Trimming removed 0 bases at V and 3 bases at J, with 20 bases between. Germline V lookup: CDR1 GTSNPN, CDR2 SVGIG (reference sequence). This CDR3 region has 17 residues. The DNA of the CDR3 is TGTGCCTGGAGTGTGTCCTACTGGAGCAACGGGGACTATGGCTACACCTTC. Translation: CAWSVSYWSNGDYGYTF.

Here the CDR3 DNA reads TGCGCCAGCAGCTTTGGAGGTCTCGTATACAATGAGCAGTTCTTC. Its protein product is CASSFGGLVYNEQFF. The rearrangement uses TRBV5-1 and TRBJ2-1; tentatively, D is TRBD2 (5 bases). Trimming left V 2 bases short and J 4 bases short, with 13 bases between. This CDR3 contains 15 residues. CDR1 SGHRS and CDR2 YFSETQ come from the germline V gene. Variable domain in full (rest from reference TRBV5-1 and TRBJ2-1): KAGVTQTPRYLIKTRGQQVTLSCSPISGHRSVSWYQQTPGQGLQFLFEYFSETQRNKGNFPGRFSGRQFSNSRSEMNVSTLELGDSALYLCASSFGGLVYNEQFFGPGTRLTVL.

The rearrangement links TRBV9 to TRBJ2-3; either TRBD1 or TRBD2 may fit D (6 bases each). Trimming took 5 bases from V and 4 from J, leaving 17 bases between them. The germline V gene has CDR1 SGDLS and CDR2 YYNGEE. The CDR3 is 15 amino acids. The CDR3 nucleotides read TGTGCCAGCAGTTGGAGGGGGGCCAGAGCAGATACGCAGTATTTT. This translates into CASSWRGARADTQYF.

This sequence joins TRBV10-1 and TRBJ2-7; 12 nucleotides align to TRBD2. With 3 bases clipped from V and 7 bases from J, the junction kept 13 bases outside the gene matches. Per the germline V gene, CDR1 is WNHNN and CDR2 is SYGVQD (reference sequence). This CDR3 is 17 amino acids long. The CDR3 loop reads CASSELTVASGRGEQYV. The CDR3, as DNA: TGCGCCAGCAGTGAACTCACCGTAGCTAGCGGGAGGGGGGAGCAGTACGTC.

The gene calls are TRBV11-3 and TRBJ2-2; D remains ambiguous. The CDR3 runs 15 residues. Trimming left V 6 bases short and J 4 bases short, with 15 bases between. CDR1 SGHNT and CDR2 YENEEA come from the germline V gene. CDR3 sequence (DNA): TGTGCCAGCAGTCCCCTATTTGTAGGCACCGGGGAGCTGTTTTTT. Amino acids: CASSPLFVGTGELFF.

In DNA, the CDR3 is TGTGCCTGGAGTGTACTAGGGTGGACTGAAGCTTTCTTT. It translates to CAWSVLGWTEAFF. The chain couples TRBV30 to TRBJ1-1, with no clear D. Looked up from germline, CDR1 is GTSNPN and CDR2 is SVGIG (reference sequence). Trimming took 0 bases from V and 5 from J, leaving 10 bases between them. The CDR3 covers 13 residues.

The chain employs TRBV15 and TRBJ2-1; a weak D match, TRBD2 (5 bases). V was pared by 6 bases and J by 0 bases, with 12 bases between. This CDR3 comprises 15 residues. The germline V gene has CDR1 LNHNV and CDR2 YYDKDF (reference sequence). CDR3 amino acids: CATRVEGSSYNEQFF. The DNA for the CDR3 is TGTGCCACCAGGGTTGAAGGGAGCTCCTACAATGAGCAGTTCTTC.

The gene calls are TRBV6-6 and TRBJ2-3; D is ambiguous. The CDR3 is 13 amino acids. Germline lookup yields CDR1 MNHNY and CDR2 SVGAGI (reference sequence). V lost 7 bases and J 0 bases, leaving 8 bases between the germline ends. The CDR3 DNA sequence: TGTGCCAGCATCTTAACTAGCACAGATACGCAGTATTTT. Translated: CASILTSTDTQYF.